These T cell receptor beta chains were read from a single sample in a study of PD-1 blockade in classical Hodgkin lymphoma. Clones were sequenced by immunoSEQ multiplex PCR, and TCRdb holds only the in-frame ones, with some missing. Of some 24,000 clones in the sample, under 75% were seen once. Sequences were derived from peripheral blood mononuclear cells (PBMCs), sampled before the fourth cycle of nivolumab. Every receptor here comes from a human donor with classical Hodgkin lymphoma. The CDR3 runs from the conserved cysteine through the conserved F or W. D genes are given only for firm matches. Not every row has a clone size; where given, it reads once, few, many or a size class.

abundance,d_gene,j_gene,v_gene,CDR3nt,CDR3aa
.,.,TRBJ1-6,TRBV4-3,TGCGCCAGCAGCCAAGGTATTGGTAGAGACCTGTATAATTCACCCCTCCACTTT,CASSQGIGRDLYNSPLHF
.,TRBD2,TRBJ2-3,TRBV5-1,TGCGCCAGCAGCTTGGCCACTAGCGGTGGCACAGATACGCAGTATTTT,CASSLATSGGTDTQYF
.,.,TRBJ1-4,TRBV4-3,TGCGCCAGCAGCCAAGAACGACCTAGGGGGGGTTATGAAAAACTGTTTTTT,CASSQERPRGGYEKLFF
.,.,TRBJ1-1,TRBV5-4,TGTGCCAGCAGCTTGCCGTCAGGGGCCAGGGGTGAAGCTTTCTTT,CASSLPSGARGEAFF
.,TRBD1,TRBJ2-6,TRBV11-1,TGTGCCAGCAGCTCCTCCGGGACAGACTCTGGGGCCAACGTCCTGACTTTC,CASSSSGTDSGANVLTF
.,.,TRBJ1-5,TRBV4-3,TGCGCCAGCAGCCATTCTGCGGAGAGCAATCAGCCCCAGCATTTT,CASSHSAESNQPQHF
.,.,TRBJ1-5,TRBV6-5,TGTGCCAGCAGTAATGTGCCGGGACAGCCCCAGCATTTT,CASSNVPGQPQHF
few,.,TRBJ2-1,TRBV4-1,TGCGCCAGCAGCCAGCTCACGACCATTGGCCCCTACAATGAGCAGTTCTTC,CASSQLTTIGPYNEQFF
.,.,TRBJ1-1,TRBV2,TGTGCCAGCAGTAGACAGGAAACGACTGAAGCTTTCTTT,CASSRQETTEAFF
.,.,TRBJ1-6,TRBV6-6,TGTGCCAGCAGCTACGACAGCGTGGCACCCCTCCACTTT,CASSYDSVAPLHF
.,.,TRBJ1-3,TRBV4-2,TGTGCCAGCAGCCAAGATCTTCAGGCAACTGGAAACACCATATATTTT,CASSQDLQATGNTIYF
.,.,TRBJ2-4,TRBV7-2,TGTGCCAGCAGCTTAGCAGGTGCGAGGAACATTCAGTACTTC,CASSLAGARNIQYF
.,.,TRBJ1-5,TRBV27,TGTGCCAGCAGCCGGGGCCCCTCTTACCCCCAGCATTTT,CASSRGPSYPQHF
.,.,TRBJ2-5,TRBV27,TGTGCCAGCAGTACCCGAGAGAGGGCGGAGACCCAGTACTTC,CASSTRERAETQYF
.,.,TRBJ1-1,TRBV29-1,TGCAGCGTCCAAGGTGGGGGGCTCGCTGAAGCTTTCTTT,CSVQGGGLAEAFF
few,.,TRBJ2-1,TRBV28,TGTGCCAGCAGTTTAGGGCAGCCAAACAGTGAGCAGTTCTTC,CASSLGQPNSEQFF
.,.,TRBJ2-2,TRBV7-9,TGTGCCAGCAGACCGGGCGCGAACACCGGGGAGCTGTTTTTT,CASRPGANTGELFF
.,.,TRBJ1-2,TRBV7-2,TGTGCCAGCAGCTTAGGGAAGGTGGGAGGGCTCTATGGCTACACCTTC,CASSLGKVGGLYGYTF
.,.,TRBJ1-1,TRBV7-6,TGTGCCAGCAGCTTACAGGAGAACACTGAAGCTTTCTTT,CASSLQENTEAFF
.,TRBD2,TRBJ2-1,TRBV5-4,TGTGCCAGCAGCCCCACTAGCGGGGGGGCGAATGAGCAGTTCTTC,CASSPTSGGANEQFF
.,.,TRBJ1-5,TRBV28,TGTGCCAGCAGTCTTCCGGACGGTGATCAGCCCCAGCATTTT,CASSLPDGDQPQHF
.,TRBD1,TRBJ1-2,TRBV6-1,TGTGCCAGCAGTCCCCAGGGGGCAGCTAACTATGGCTACACCTTC,CASSPQGAANYGYTF
.,.,TRBJ1-2,TRBV13,TGTGCCAGCAGCCCAAGGGGACAACACGCCTATGGCTACACCTTC,CASSPRGQHAYGYTF
.,TRBD1,TRBJ2-1,TRBV27,TGTGCCAGCAGTTTATACGGACAGGGGGCAGGTAATGAGCAGTTCTTC,CASSLYGQGAGNEQFF
once,.,TRBJ2-4,TRBV11-2,TGTGCCAGCAGCTTAGTCTCAGGAATAGCCAAAAACATTCAGTACTTC,CASSLVSGIAKNIQYF
.,.,TRBJ1-1,TRBV10-2,TGCGCCAGCATAAGAGTCGGGGGGGTGGGTGACACTGAAGCTTTCTTT,CASIRVGGVGDTEAFF
.,TRBD1,TRBJ2-6,TRBV19,TGTGCCAGTGGTTCCGGGACAGGGTTCTCTGGGGCCAACGTCCTGACTTTC,CASGSGTGFSGANVLTF
.,.,TRBJ2-2,TRBV5-1,TGCGCCAGCAGCTTGTCCGGGGACGACACCGGGGAGCTGTTTTTT,CASSLSGDDTGELFF
once,TRBD1,TRBJ1-5,TRBV5-6,TGTGCCAGCAGCTTGCAGGGGGTGCAACAGCCCCAGCATTTT,CASSLQGVQQPQHF
.,.,TRBJ1-2,TRBV10-2,TGCGTCAGCAGCCTGACAGACAACTATGGCTACACCTTC,CVSSLTDNYGYTF
.,.,TRBJ1-1,TRBV5-1,TGCGCCAGCAGCTTGACAGGTTATGAAGCTTTCTTT,CASSLTGYEAFF
.,TRBD1,TRBJ2-2,TRBV15,TGTGCCACCAGCAGAGGAGCCTTCGCAGGGACAGGGGGCACCGGGGAGCTGTTTTTT,CATSRGAFAGTGGTGELFF
.,TRBD1,TRBJ2-1,TRBV5-1,TGCGCCAGCAGCTTGGGACAGGGCATCAATGAGCAGTTCTTC,CASSLGQGINEQFF
.,.,TRBJ1-5,TRBV6-6,TGTGCCAGCAGTCCATCGACAGGAGTAAATCAGCCCCAGCATTTT,CASSPSTGVNQPQHF
.,.,TRBJ1-1,TRBV7-2,TGTGCCAGCAGCTTATCGGGGAATACTGAAGCTTTCTTT,CASSLSGNTEAFF
.,.,TRBJ2-5,TRBV18,TGTGCCAGCTCACCCGCGGGGGAGACCCAGTACTTC,CASSPAGETQYF
.,.,TRBJ2-5,TRBV7-4,TGTGCCAGCAGCCGTAATGGGGGGGCGCCGGAAGAGACCCAGTACTTC,CASSRNGGAPEETQYF
few,.,TRBJ2-1,TRBV7-2,TGTGCCAGCAGCTTAGCAGGCGGGGAGCAGTTCTTC,CASSLAGGEQFF
.,.,TRBJ1-6,TRBV5-5,TGTGCCAGCAGCGGGAAGAGTGAGGGGCCTCGTCTTAATTCACCCCTCCACTTT,CASSGKSEGPRLNSPLHF
.,.,TRBJ1-5,TRBV6-6,TGTGCCAGCAGCCCCGTCTGGGGAAATCAGCCCCAGCATTTT,CASSPVWGNQPQHF
.,.,TRBJ1-5,TRBV6-5,TGTGCCAGCAGTTTTCAGGGCCAGCCCCAGCATTTT,CASSFQGQPQHF